This T cell receptor beta chain was captured by sequencing in a study of blood T cell repertoires in COVID-19. Study background: PBMCs, B-cell-depleted T cells, or T cells provided the cDNA or gDNA that made up the material.

Only in-frame clones appear in the TCRdb table, and some are missing; sequencing was by immunoSEQ multiplex PCR. The data show approximately 120,000 clones, around three quarters seen once. Germline CDR1 is SGHKS and CDR2 is YYEKEE (reference sequence). The V segment lost 5 bases and the J segment 4 bases; nucleotides outside the gene matches: 8. This CDR3 spans 14 amino acids. The TCR originated in a human donor in a cohort sampled during active or convalescent COVID-19. Sequencing was done on a sample of peripheral blood. The V call is TRBV5-5, the J call TRBJ1-1; 7 positions match TRBD1. This chain's CDR3 is CASRITGEATEAFF. The DNA for the CDR3 is TGTGCCAGCAGGATCACAGGGGAGGCCACTGAAGCTTTCTTT.